This TCR beta chain was recovered during a study of shared T cell receptors in the human thymus. The CDR3 loop spans 17 amino acids. Per germline, CDR1 MNHEY and CDR2 SMNVEV (reference sequence). J gave up 0 bases and V 5 bases, and 10 bases lay outside the gene matches. Profiled with immunoSEQ multiplex PCR; TCRdb holds only in-frame clones, not every one. The table records some 660,000 clones, more than 70% of them present only once. The data were also submitted as part of a second study, on human thymus T cells. According to that study: Resections from corrective heart surgery supplied the thymus tissue.

The sequenced sample was thymocytes. This chain connects TRBV27 to TRBJ2-1; 7 bases align to TRBD2. This clonotype originated in a boy younger than two with a congenital heart defect. The CDR3 sequence is CASSVHSGLISYNEQFF. In DNA, the CDR3 is TGTGCCAGCAGTGTGCATAGCGGGCTAATCTCCTACAATGAGCAGTTCTTC.